Following are 24 T cell receptor beta chains from one sample sequenced in a study of PD-1 blockade in classical Hodgkin lymphoma. Brentuximab vedotin exposure varied, and every patient relapsed after autologous stem cell transplantation. Sequencing used immunoSEQ multiplex PCR; TCRdb keeps in-frame clones, though not all of them. Of 20,000 to 30,000 clones listed, around 67% are singletons. The sample here was peripheral blood mononuclear cells (PBMCs), taken before the second cycle of nivolumab. Every receptor here comes from a human donor with classical Hodgkin lymphoma.

About this clone itself: Other DNA sequences in the same sample also yield this CDR3. The chain employs TRBV7-9 and TRBJ1-1; D ambiguous. CDR1 and CDR2 (germline): SEHNR, FQNEAQ (reference sequence). Trimming stripped 1 base from V and 0 bases from J, with 12 bases between. The length of the CDR3 is 16 residues. CDR3 loop: CASSLEQTLLNTEAFF. The CDR3 bases are TGTGCCAGCAGCTTAGAACAGACCCTGCTGAACACTGAAGCTTTCTTT. Together with reference TRBV7-9 and TRBJ1-1, the CDR3 gives the full variable domain: DTGVSQNPRHKITKRGQNVTFRCDPISEHNRLYWYRQTLGQGPEFLTYFQNEAQLEKSRLLSDRFSAERPKGSFSTLEIQRTEQGDSAMYLCASSLEQTLLNTEAFFGQGTRLTVV.

The V and J genes are TRBV4-3 and TRBJ2-1, with D possibly matching TRBD2 (6 bases). The CDR3 runs 16 residues. Between the trimmed V and J ends, which lost 0 bases and 7 bases, there was a span of 16 bases. Germline-derived CDR1 and CDR2 are LGHNA and YSLEER. CDR3 sequence: CASSQDLGRGENEQFF. CDR3 bases: TGCGCCAGCAGCCAAGATTTGGGGCGGGGTGAGAATGAGCAGTTCTTC.

The chain recombines TRBV7-2 with TRBJ2-7, with D unclear. Germline loops: CDR1 SGHTA, CDR2 FQGNSA. CDR3 length: 14 amino acids. Trimming removed 1 base at V and 1 base at J, with 8 bases between. CDR3 residues: CASSLVGASYEQYF. CDR3 sequence (DNA): TGTGCCAGCAGCTTAGTTGGTGCTTCCTACGAGCAGTACTTC.

The CDR3 protein is CASSTRGEQYF. In nucleotides, the CDR3 is TGTGCCAGCAGTACTCGGGGAGAGCAGTACTTC. V gene TRBV6-9 combines with J gene TRBJ2-7, with D perhaps TRBD2 (5 bases). V dropped 5 bases and J dropped 7 bases, with 9 bases sitting between them. Germline V gene data show CDR1 as MNHGY and CDR2 as SVAAGI. The CDR3 is made up of 11 amino acids.

The J gene is TRBJ1-6, the V gene TRBV10-3, with TRBD1 matching over 7 bases. Trimming removed 4 bases from V and 0 bases from J; junction bases left unmatched: 3. Looked up from germline, CDR1 is ENHRY and CDR2 is SYGVKD. The CDR3 loop spans 16 amino acids. CDR3 DNA sequence: TGTGCCATCAGTGGGGGACAGAGCTCCTATAATTCACCCCTCCACTTT. Its translation: CAISGGQSSYNSPLHF.

V and J are TRBV5-8 and TRBJ1-5, with D perhaps TRBD1 (5 bases). The CDR3 sequence is 15 residues long. The germline gives CDR1 SGHTS, CDR2 YDEGEE. The germline V and J ends were trimmed by 1 base and 5 bases, with 13 bases remaining between them. This CDR3 reads CASSLLLGEDQPQHF. CDR3 sequence (DNA): TGTGCCAGCAGCTTGTTATTGGGGGAGGATCAGCCCCAGCATTTT.

The chain uses TRBV6-6 and TRBJ1-2; D is possibly TRBD1 (6 bases). Trimming left V 0 bases short and J 12 bases short, with 17 bases between. The CDR3 has 14 residues. Per the germline V gene, CDR1 is MNHNY and CDR2 is SVGAGI (reference sequence). This chain's CDR3 is CASSYSTQDRVNTF. The DNA for the CDR3 is TGTGCCAGCAGTTACTCGACTCAGGACAGAGTCAACACCTTC.

This chain connects TRBV7-9 to TRBJ2-1, with D unresolved. CDR3 length: 13 residues. The germline V gene encodes CDR1 SEHNR and CDR2 FQNEAQ (reference sequence). The ends were cut back, 1 base at V and 8 bases at J, with 9 bases in the middle. DNA for the CDR3: TGTGCCAGCAGCTTAGTGGTATTACATGAGCAGTTCTTC. Translating it yields CASSLVVLHEQFF.

The chain combines TRBV11-3 with TRBJ1-1, with D possibly being TRBD1 (6 bases). Per germline, CDR1 SGHNT and CDR2 YENEEA. The CDR3 has 14 residues. V dropped 5 bases and J dropped 7 bases, with 17 bases sitting between them. The chain's CDR3 is CASSPGQPGGEAFF. As DNA, the CDR3 is TGTGCCAGCAGCCCCGGACAGCCGGGGGGTGAAGCTTTCTTT.

The chain recombines TRBV4-1 with TRBJ2-3; D is unclear. The V end lost 1 base, the J end lost 3 bases, and 8 bases lay between the germline ends. The CDR3 has 14 residues. Germline lookup yields CDR1 MGHRA and CDR2 YSYEKL. The CDR3 DNA is TGCGCCAGCAGCCAAGGTAGGGAAACAGATACGCAGTATTTT. Its translation is CASSQGRETDTQYF.

The V gene is TRBV20-1, the J gene TRBJ2-1; a weak D match, TRBD2 (6 bases). Germline lookup yields CDR1 DFQATT and CDR2 SNEGSKA (reference sequence). V gave up 5 bases and J gave up 9 bases, with 8 bases separating them. The CDR3 is 10 residues long. For the CDR3, the DNA is TGCAGTGCTTGGAGGGGTGAGCAGTTCTTC. Translated: CSAWRGEQFF.

This clone was detected only a few times. The V call is TRBV6-4, the J call TRBJ2-3, with 8 positions matching TRBD1. Germline lookup yields CDR1 MRHNA and CDR2 SNTAGT. The V and J ends lost 3 bases and 7 bases, in that order; junction bases with no gene match: 9. The CDR3 extends over 15 amino acids. In DNA form, the CDR3 reads TGTGCCAGCAGTGAGGGGACAGGCTTTGGTTATACGCAGTATTTT. Protein: CASSEGTGFGYTQYF.

The chain couples TRBV6-5 to TRBJ1-5; D not certain. The CDR3 contains 13 residues. CDR1 and CDR2 (germline): MNHEY, SVGAGI. V lost 2 bases, J lost 0 bases, and 2 bases lay in between. The CDR3 sequence is CASSYVSNQPQHF. In DNA form, the CDR3 reads TGTGCCAGCAGTTACGTTAGCAATCAGCCCCAGCATTTT.

V is TRBV18 and J is TRBJ2-5; the D gene is possibly TRBD1 (5 bases). The CDR3 is 17 amino acids. CDR1 KGHSH and CDR2 LQKENI come from the germline V gene. Trimming removed 3 bases at V and 5 bases at J, with 22 bases between. CDR3 coding DNA: TGTGCCAGCTCACCCTTAGGGTGGGGCGTTTTTCAGGAGACCCAGTACTTC. Its translation is CASSPLGWGVFQETQYF.

V usage is TRBV9 and J usage is TRBJ2-1; D not certain. This CDR3 region has 16 residues. The germline gives CDR1 SGDLS, CDR2 YYNGEE. Trimming pared 0 bases from V and 8 bases from J, leaving 18 bases between. The CDR3 DNA reads as TGTGCCAGCAGCGTAGAGCAGGTTTTTATATCGGATGAGCAGTTCTTC. Protein sequence: CASSVEQVFISDEQFF.

The J gene is TRBJ1-2, the V gene TRBV19, with TRBD1 identical over 7 bases. Germline V gene lookup returns CDR1 LNHDA and CDR2 SQIVND (reference sequence). The CDR3 totals 14 residues. V shed 1 base, J shed 5 bases, and the junction held 4 bases outside the gene matches. Written as DNA, the CDR3 is TGTGCCAGTAGTATAGGGGACAGCATTTATGGCTACACCTTC. It encodes CASSIGDSIYGYTF.

The chain is built from TRBV5-1 and TRBJ2-2; unclear D gene. The V gene lost 0 bases and the J gene lost 3 bases, with 9 bases spanning the gap. The CDR3 sequence is 15 residues long. In germline, CDR1 is SGHRS, CDR2 YFSETQ. Here the CDR3 DNA reads TGCGCCAGCAGCTTGGAGGGCCTATACACCGGGGAGCTGTTTTTT. Translating it yields CASSLEGLYTGELFF.

This clone was recorded only once. The chain recombines TRBV4-3 with TRBJ2-5; 9 bases agree with TRBD2. Germline values: CDR1 LGHNA, CDR2 YSLEER. V dropped 1 base and J dropped 1; count of bases not matched to a gene: 13. The CDR3 is 19 residues long. This CDR3 is CASSQAPPAGGGAQETQYF. CDR3 nucleotides: TGCGCCAGCAGCCAAGCCCCTCCAGCGGGAGGAGGGGCCCAAGAGACCCAGTACTTC.

The chain has TRBV10-1 and TRBJ1-5, with D possibly TRBD1 on 6 matching bases. There are 19 residues in the CDR3. Trimming took off 1 base at V and 1 base at J, with 20 bases between the two ends. Germline values: CDR1 WNHNN, CDR2 SYGVQD (reference sequence). Here the CDR3 reads CASSEYGITGRLSNQPQHF. The CDR3, as DNA: TGCGCCAGCAGTGAGTATGGTATAACAGGGAGGTTGAGCAATCAGCCCCAGCATTTT.

By share, this clone ranks as medium-sized. This chain connects TRBV6-1 to TRBJ1-2, with D uncertain. The V and J ends lost 8 bases and 1 base respectively, with 5 bases between them. This CDR3 contains 11 residues. Germline assignment: CDR1 MNHNS and CDR2 SASEGT. CDR3 in DNA: TGTGCCAGCCATCTTAACTATGGCTACACCTTC. As protein: CASHLNYGYTF.

The rearrangement links TRBV5-1 to TRBJ1-5; perhaps TRBD1 as D (6 bases). Per the germline V gene, CDR1 is SGHRS and CDR2 is YFSETQ. Trimming shortened V by 0 bases and J by 2 bases, and 6 bases separated the two germline ends. The CDR3 is 14 residues long. CDR3 nucleotide sequence: TGCGCCAGCAGCTTGGACAGGGGCAATCAGCCCCAGCATTTT. This codes for CASSLDRGNQPQHF.

The chain couples TRBV5-1 to TRBJ2-1; D gene ambiguous. V lost 0 bases and J 4 bases, leaving 5 bases between the germline ends. This CDR3 has 13 amino acids. Germline CDR1 is SGHRS and CDR2 is YFSETQ. In DNA form, the CDR3 reads TGCGCCAGCAGCTTGGGGCCTTACAATGAGCAGTTCTTC. Amino acids: CASSLGPYNEQFF.

CDR3 bases: TGTGCCAGCAGTTTAAGTTTTCAGGGTACGAACACTGAAGCTTTCTTT. Protein product: CASSLSFQGTNTEAFF. The chain has TRBV27 and TRBJ1-1; TRBD1 is a possible D gene (5 bases). Deletions cut 2 bases from V and 1 base from J, with 14 bases between. Germline V CDR1 and CDR2: MNHEY, SMNVEV (reference sequence). This CDR3 has 16 amino acids.

This clone was recorded a few times. The V and J genes are TRBV11-2 and TRBJ1-2; 7 nucleotides agree with TRBD1. Losses at the gene ends were 4 bases for V and 7 bases for J; bases not matched to a gene: 12. The CDR3 sequence is 15 residues long. Germline assignment: CDR1 SGHAT and CDR2 FQNNGV. The DNA for the CDR3 is TGTGCCAGCAGCTCAATCCAGGGGGTGTCGGGTGGCTACACCTTC. The encoded protein is CASSSIQGVSGGYTF.